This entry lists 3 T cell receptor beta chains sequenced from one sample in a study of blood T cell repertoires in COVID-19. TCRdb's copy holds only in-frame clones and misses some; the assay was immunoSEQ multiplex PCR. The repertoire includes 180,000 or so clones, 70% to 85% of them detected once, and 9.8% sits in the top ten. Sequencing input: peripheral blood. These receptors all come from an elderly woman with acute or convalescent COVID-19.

The CDR3 region has the DNA TGTGCCAGCCAGGAGGGACAGGCCTACGAGCAGTACTTC. Protein sequence: CASQEGQAYEQYF. This chain uses TRBV18 with TRBJ2-7; 8 bases match TRBD1. Trimming cost V 8 bases and J 2 bases; bases outside gene matches: 5. The CDR3 has 13 residues. Looked up from germline, CDR1 is KGHSH and CDR2 is LQKENI.

CDR3 in DNA: TGTGCCACCAGCAGAGATCACGGCGGATCCTACGAGCAGTACTTC. It specifies CATSRDHGGSYEQYF. The chain combines TRBV15 with TRBJ2-7; D call uncertain. The CDR3 runs to 15 residues. The germline gives CDR1 LNHNV, CDR2 YYDKDF (reference sequence). V lost 0 bases and J 1 base, leaving 10 bases between the germline ends.

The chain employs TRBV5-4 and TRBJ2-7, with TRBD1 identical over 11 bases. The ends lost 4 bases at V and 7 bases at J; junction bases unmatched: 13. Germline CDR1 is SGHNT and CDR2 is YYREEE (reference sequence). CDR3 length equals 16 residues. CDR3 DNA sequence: TGTGCCAGCAGCCCTACACCGGGACAGGGGGGCCTGGAGCAGTACTTC. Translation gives CASSPTPGQGGLEQYF.